This entry is about one T cell receptor beta chain. Its antigen is not known. Sequencing used immunoSEQ multiplex PCR; TCRdb keeps in-frame clones, though not all of them. This table holds approximately 28,000 clones, 70% to 90% found once. This entry belongs to a study of OX40 agonist ivuxolimab in advanced cancers. The germline CDR1 and CDR2 sequences are MNHNY and SVGAGI (reference sequence). Between the trimmed V and J ends, which lost 2 bases and 3 bases, there was a span of 13 bases. The CDR3 runs 15 residues. Study results and limitations: Both blood CD4+ and CD8+ T cells showed clonal growth by week 6 at 0.1 to 3.0 mg/kg.

Sequencing was performed on CD4+ or CD8+ T cells sorted from blood, taken in a trial of the OX40 agonist ivuxolimab. The rearrangement uses TRBV6-6 and TRBJ2-5; D remains unclear. The receptor comes from an adult with an advanced solid tumor such as melanoma, head and neck, liver or kidney cancer. CDR3 region: CASSYVIGREETQYF. CDR3 in DNA: TGTGCCAGCAGTTACGTAATTGGCCGGGAAGAGACCCAGTACTTC.